This TCR beta chain was identified during a study of blood T cell repertoires in COVID-19 (TCRdb year 2020). Concerning the study at large: Samples covering the acute and convalescent phases of COVID-19 were provided by collaborators in the United States, Italy and Spain. The prospective study material was composed of cDNA or gDNA derived from T cells, B-cell-depleted T cells, or PBMCs. Subjects who had been exposed to COVID-19, were actively infected with it, or had recovered from it provided the deeply sampled blood TCRbeta repertoires that made up the dataset. The repertoires were released in a freely available public database meant as a resource for research on the immune response to SARS-CoV-2. The samples were drawn from the first 160 participants of the ongoing ImmuneRACE study and from 1,200 or so subjects provided by 6 global collaborators. The sample metadata nearly always contained a de-identified subject ID, COVID-19 status, age in years and sex. HLA class I and class II types, where available, came from metadata supplied by the sample provider rather than from assay-based typing.

General study outcomes and caveats: Clinical and demographic metadata were provided uncurated, with the amount varying by source and participant.

The collaborating institutions used their own protocols to collect whole blood in K2EDTA tubes. For TCRbeta analysis, collaborators shipped samples in one of three forms: frozen whole blood, isolated PBMCs, or DNA extracted from either of those sample types. Sequences SGHNT (CDR1) and YYREEE (CDR2) are obtained from the germline V gene (reference sequence). Measured from the cysteine to the phenylalanine, the CDR3 is 14 residues long. The retained sequence is limited to the CDR3, 42 bases, with the frame set at the first base. V is shortened by 0 bases, J by 7 bases, and the region joining them spans 10 bases. TCRbeta CDR3 regions were amplified from genomic DNA by means of the immunoSEQ Assay, a bias-controlled multiplex PCR. On the authors' methods: The number of nucleated cells in each sample was estimated from the amplification of reference gene primers within the assay. Sequence reads were collapsed and filtered to measure the absolute abundance of every unique TCRbeta CDR3 rearrangement. For each sample, productive Simpson clonality was calculated as the square root of Simpson's diversity index across productive rearrangements. Sourced from immuneACCESS, this table was stored by TCRdb with only in-frame sequences that have V and J called. A share of the clones is absent; for the studies checked, an unresolved V gene accounts for under half, and the remainder has no known explanation. Clone size and V and J calls were adopted from that table, with D and trimming inferred from the DNA. This sample holds roughly 230,000 clones; about 88% were observed only once. The top ten constitute 1.7% of the sample.

In regard to this clone: No antigen is known for it. Base qualities are not at hand, and no much larger clone is one base apart.

The sequencing sample was made of peripheral blood. The clonotype comes from a man in his sixties or seventies with acute or convalescent COVID-19. The V and J genes are TRBV5-4 and TRBJ2-2; tentative D gene TRBD2, with 6 bases matching. DNA sequence: TGTGCCAGCAGCTTGGACGGGAGTGGCGGGGAGCTGTTTTTT. The translation is CASSLDGSGGELFF.